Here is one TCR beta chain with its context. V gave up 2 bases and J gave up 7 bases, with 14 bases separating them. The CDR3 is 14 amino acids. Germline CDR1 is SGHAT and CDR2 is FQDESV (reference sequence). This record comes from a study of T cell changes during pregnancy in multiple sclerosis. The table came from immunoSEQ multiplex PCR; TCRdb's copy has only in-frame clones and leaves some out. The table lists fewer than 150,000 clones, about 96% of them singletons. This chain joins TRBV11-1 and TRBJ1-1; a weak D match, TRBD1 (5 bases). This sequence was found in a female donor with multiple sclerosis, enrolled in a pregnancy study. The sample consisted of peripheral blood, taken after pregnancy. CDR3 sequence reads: CASSLQGWVGEAFF. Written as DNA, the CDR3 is TGTGCCAGCAGCTTACAGGGCTGGGTTGGTGAAGCTTTCTTT.